This entry lists 19 T cell receptor beta chains sequenced from one sample in a study of OX40 agonist ivuxolimab in advanced cancers. Only in-frame clones appear in the TCRdb table, and some are missing; sequencing was by immunoSEQ multiplex PCR. The sample gives tens of thousands of clones, roughly nine tenths of which show up once; about 4.4% is in the top ten. This specimen consisted of CD4+ or CD8+ T cells sorted from blood, obtained in a trial of the OX40 agonist ivuxolimab. The origin of the receptors is an adult with an advanced solid tumor such as melanoma, head and neck, liver or kidney cancer.

By share, this clone ranks as medium-sized. The V gene is TRBV9, the J gene TRBJ2-3; D is undetermined. CDR3 length: 16 amino acids. V gave up 0 bases and J gave up 4 bases, with 15 bases separating them. Germline CDR1 SGDLS, CDR2 YYNGEE. The CDR3: CASSVDGFVGADTQYF. CDR3 sequence (DNA): TGTGCCAGCAGCGTAGATGGCTTCGTTGGGGCAGATACGCAGTATTTT.

The rearrangement links TRBV7-9 to TRBJ2-2; TRBD1 matches 9 bases. V shed 4 bases, J shed 4 bases, and the junction held 10 bases outside the gene matches. From germline, CDR1 is SEHNR and CDR2 FQNEAQ (reference sequence). The CDR3 covers 17 residues. The CDR3 spells CASSSLPGQGFTGELFF. In DNA form, the CDR3 reads TGTGCCAGCAGCTCCCTACCGGGACAGGGCTTCACCGGGGAGCTGTTTTTT.

The chain joins TRBV28 to TRBJ1-2, with 9 nucleotides matching TRBD1. The CDR3 has 16 amino acids. Germline values: CDR1 MDHEN, CDR2 SYDVKM. Germline trimming cut 2 bases from V and 4 bases from J; bases unmatched to any gene: 8. The CDR3 protein is CASSLLTGGTFYGYTF. CDR3 coding DNA: TGTGCCAGCAGTTTACTTACAGGGGGCACCTTCTATGGCTACACCTTC.

The CDR3 here is CASSLLRELNTEAFF. The CDR3 bases are TGTGCCAGCAGTCTCCTCCGGGAGCTGAACACTGAAGCTTTCTTT. The gene calls are TRBV6-6 and TRBJ1-1; D unclear. The CDR3 is 15 residues long. V lost 5 bases and J lost 0, with 13 bases in between. Germline V lookup: CDR1 MNHNY, CDR2 SVGAGI (reference sequence).

The rearrangement uses TRBV19 and TRBJ2-7, with 9 bases identical to TRBD2. The CDR3 spans 13 residues. V trimming: 7 bases; J trimming: 3 bases; junction bases outside the gene matches: 4. In germline, CDR1 is LNHDA, CDR2 SQIVND (reference sequence). This CDR3 reads CASTAGGGYEQYF. The CDR3 region has the DNA TGTGCCAGTACGGCGGGAGGGGGCTACGAGCAGTACTTC.

With respect to this clone: In the same sample, other DNA sequences code for this CDR3. J is TRBJ2-7 and V is TRBV6-6; the D is unclear. This CDR3 is 11 amino acids long. The germline V and J ends were trimmed by 0 bases and 5 bases, with 2 bases remaining between them. Germline assignment: CDR1 MNHNY and CDR2 SVGAGI (reference sequence). In nucleotides, the CDR3 is TGTGCCAGCAGTTACTCAAACGAGCAGTACTTC. Encoded protein: CASSYSNEQYF.

The chain is built from TRBV7-9 and TRBJ2-1; the D gene is possibly TRBD2 (6 bases). Trimming cost V 5 bases and J 10 bases, with 15 bases left between them. Germline V CDR1 and CDR2: SEHNR, FQNEAQ (reference sequence). This CDR3 spans 13 amino acids. The chain's CDR3 is CASSPGEVEEQFF. The CDR3 bases are TGTGCCAGCAGCCCGGGGGAGGTAGAGGAGCAGTTCTTC.

This clone appeared a single time. This chain connects TRBV10-2 to TRBJ1-1; 7 bases are shared with TRBD1. V dropped 0 bases and J dropped 3; count of bases not matched to a gene: 7. The germline gives CDR1 WSHSY, CDR2 SAAADI. The CDR3 runs 16 residues. DNA of the CDR3: TGCGCCAGCAGTGAGTCCCGTGACAGGGTTTACACTGAAGCTTTCTTT. It codes for CASSESRDRVYTEAFF.

As concerns this clone: A much larger clonotype is one base distant, so this may be a read error. The sample has other DNA sequences that encode this CDR3 too. The chain recombines TRBV7-9 with TRBJ1-1, with D unresolved. The CDR3 contains 13 residues. The ends were cut back, 1 base at V and 0 bases at J, with 3 bases in the middle. CDR1 is SEHNR, CDR2 FQNEAQ, per germline (reference sequence). In DNA form, the CDR3 reads TGTGCCAGCAGCTTAGACCTGAACACTGAAGCTTTCTTT. The encoded protein is CASSLDLNTEAFF.

This chain joins TRBV6-1 and TRBJ2-5; unclear D gene. V was clipped by 1 base and J by 5 bases, with 14 bases between them. CDR1 and CDR2 from the germline V gene are MNHNS and SASEGT. The CDR3 extends over 15 amino acids. CDR3 coding DNA: TGTGCCAGCAGTGAAGATCTGGGTTTGGGCGAGACCCAGTACTTC. Its protein product is CASSEDLGLGETQYF.

This chain uses TRBV10-3 with TRBJ1-1; 7 positions match TRBD1. The CDR3 covers 14 residues. After removal of 6 bases from V and 1 base from J, the junction contained 5 bases not matched to a gene. CDR1 is ENHRY, CDR2 SYGVKD, per germline. CDR3 in DNA: TGTGCCATCAGAATTACAGGGGAGAACACTGAAGCTTTCTTT. This encodes CAIRITGENTEAFF.

The chain uses TRBV2 and TRBJ1-3; D unclear. The germline gives CDR1 SNHLY, CDR2 FYNNEI. V gave up 1 base and J gave up 3 bases, with 10 bases separating them. The CDR3 is 15 amino acids. CDR3 amino acids: CASSEVLGVGNTIYF. As DNA, the CDR3 is TGTGCCAGCAGTGAAGTTCTTGGAGTTGGAAACACCATATATTTT. Using reference TRBV2 and TRBJ1-3 for the parts outside the CDR3, the full variable domain is EPEVTQTPSHQVTQMGQEVILRCVPISNHLYFYWYRQILGQKVEFLVSFYNNEISEKSEIFDDQFSVERPDGSNFTLKIRSTKLEDSAMYFCASSEVLGVGNTIYFGEGSWLTVV.

V gene TRBV29-1 combines with J gene TRBJ2-3, with 12 bases identical to TRBD1. The germline V gene encodes CDR1 SQVTM and CDR2 ANQGSEA. This CDR3 contains 14 residues. V shed 2 bases, J shed 11 bases, and the junction held 8 bases outside the gene matches. The CDR3 DNA sequence: TGCAGCGTTGAAAGGGGACAGGGGGCGAGAGAGCAGTATTTT. Translated: CSVERGQGAREQYF.

The genes are TRBV30 and TRBJ2-7, with 7 bases matching TRBD1. Looked up from germline, CDR1 is GTSNPN and CDR2 is SVGIG (reference sequence). The CDR3 contains 13 residues. V lost 5 bases to trimming and J lost 3 bases; unmatched junction nucleotides: 7. Written as DNA, the CDR3 is TGTGCCTGGTTAGACAGGGCTCACTACGAGCAGTACTTC. This codes for CAWLDRAHYEQYF.

The rearrangement joins TRBV9 to TRBJ2-1; possibly TRBD2 for D (5 bases). The CDR3 length is 14 residues. V shed 4 bases and J shed 4 bases, with 12 bases lying between them. Per the germline V gene, CDR1 is SGDLS and CDR2 is YYNGEE. The CDR3 spells CASSPKTSYNEQFF. The CDR3 DNA reads TGTGCCAGCAGCCCAAAAACTAGTTACAATGAGCAGTTCTTC.

This clone was detected once. The chain has TRBV6-5 and TRBJ1-6; D gene ambiguous. This CDR3 has 16 residues. Germline V gene data show CDR1 as MNHEY and CDR2 as SVGAGI. V gave up 0 bases and J gave up 2 bases, with 8 bases separating them. For the CDR3, the DNA is TGTGCCAGCAGTTACTCCGGGTCCCCCTATAATTCACCCCTCCACTTT. Its translation is CASSYSGSPYNSPLHF.

The V gene is TRBV6-5, the J gene TRBJ1-2; 9 bases match TRBD1. The CDR3 loop spans 15 amino acids. After removal of 2 bases from V and 8 bases from J, the junction contained 9 bases not matched to a gene. CDR1 and CDR2 from the germline V gene are MNHEY and SVGAGI. The CDR3: CASSYGGQGIAGYTF. The CDR3 DNA sequence: TGTGCCAGCAGTTACGGCGGACAGGGGATAGCGGGCTACACCTTC.

The chain carries TRBV27 and TRBJ2-1; possible D gene TRBD1, 5 bases. The CDR3 is made up of 15 amino acids. Germline CDR1 reads MNHEY; CDR2 reads SMNVEV (reference sequence). Trimming left V 5 bases short and J 2 bases short, with 13 bases between. In DNA form, the CDR3 reads TGTGCCAGCAGTGGCCAGGGCCACCCCTACAATGAGCAGTTCTTC. Encoded protein: CASSGQGHPYNEQFF.

The chain couples TRBV18 to TRBJ1-2; no reliable D call. Germline V gene data show CDR1 as KGHSH and CDR2 as LQKENI. V was cut by 3 bases and J by 3 bases, with 11 bases left in between. The CDR3 covers 14 residues. The CDR3 DNA follows: TGTGCCAGCTCACCGGGCCTCGGGGACTATGGCTACACCTTC. It yields the protein CASSPGLGDYGYTF.